This is a list of T cell receptor beta chains from one sample in a study of blood T cell repertoires in COVID-19. Profiled with immunoSEQ multiplex PCR; TCRdb holds only in-frame clones, not every one. The sample comprises 220,000 or so clones, about 80% of which are singletons, and less than 2.5% rests with the top ten. Sequencing was done on a sample of peripheral blood. The receptor source for this set is a woman aged 55-69 years with acute or convalescent COVID-19. The CDR3 runs from the conserved cysteine through the conserved F or W. A D gene is named only where the DNA matches it firmly. Expanded clones are given a class, and other clones once, few, many or no size at all.

v_call: TRBV27; cdr3_length: 11; j_call: TRBJ2-7; clone_size: once; d_call: NA; cdr3_nt: TGTGCCAGCAGTCCCACCTACGAGCAGTACTTC; cdr3_aa: CASSPTYEQYF
v_call: TRBV7-8; cdr3_length: 16; j_call: TRBJ2-3; clone_size: NA; d_call: TRBD2; cdr3_nt: TGTGCCAGCAGCCCCCGTTTGGGGGGGTTGACAGATACGCAGTATTTT; cdr3_aa: CASSPRLGGLTDTQYF
v_call: TRBV18; cdr3_length: 14; j_call: TRBJ1-2; clone_size: NA; d_call: NA; cdr3_nt: TGTGCCAGCTCACCATCGCCAGGAAACTATGGCTACACCTTC; cdr3_aa: CASSPSPGNYGYTF
v_call: TRBV27; cdr3_length: 14; j_call: TRBJ1-2; clone_size: NA; d_call: NA; cdr3_nt: TGTGCCAGCAGCTCCCCGGGGCGGGGCTATGGCTACACCTTC; cdr3_aa: CASSSPGRGYGYTF
v_call: TRBV7-2; cdr3_length: 15; j_call: TRBJ2-7; clone_size: NA; d_call: TRBD2; cdr3_nt: TGTGCCAGCAGCTTAGGCGGGGGGGCCTTATACGAGCAGTACTTC; cdr3_aa: CASSLGGGALYEQYF
v_call: TRBV2; cdr3_length: 14; j_call: TRBJ1-1; clone_size: NA; d_call: NA; cdr3_nt: TGTGCCAGCACCCTGGGGGGGGCTTGGACTGAAGCTTTCTTT; cdr3_aa: CASTLGGAWTEAFF
v_call: TRBV5-1; cdr3_length: 15; j_call: TRBJ2-5; clone_size: NA; d_call: TRBD2; cdr3_nt: TGCGCCAGCAGCGGTACTAGCGGGGGGGCCGAGACCCAGTACTTC; cdr3_aa: CASSGTSGGAETQYF
v_call: TRBV5-4; cdr3_length: 15; j_call: TRBJ2-3; clone_size: NA; d_call: TRBD1; cdr3_nt: TGTGCCAGCAGCACTCGACAGGGCCTCACAGATACGCAGTATTTT; cdr3_aa: CASSTRQGLTDTQYF
v_call: TRBV4-1; cdr3_length: 13; j_call: TRBJ1-2; clone_size: NA; d_call: NA; cdr3_nt: TGCGCCAGCAGCGACAATGGCCTCTATGGCTACACCTTC; cdr3_aa: CASSDNGLYGYTF
v_call: TRBV6-1; cdr3_length: 14; j_call: TRBJ1-5; clone_size: NA; d_call: NA; cdr3_nt: TGTGCCAGCAGTTTAGCCGCAGGGCCTCAGCCCCAGCATTTT; cdr3_aa: CASSLAAGPQPQHF
v_call: TRBV11-3; cdr3_length: 13; j_call: TRBJ1-1; clone_size: once; d_call: TRBD1; cdr3_nt: TGTGCCAGCAGCCCGACAGGGCCCGCTGAAGCTTTCTTT; cdr3_aa: CASSPTGPAEAFF
v_call: TRBV6-1; cdr3_length: 13; j_call: TRBJ1-2; clone_size: few; d_call: NA; cdr3_nt: TGTGCCAGCAGTGAAATAACAGGGAATGGCTACACCTTC; cdr3_aa: CASSEITGNGYTF
v_call: TRBV7-9; cdr3_length: 17; j_call: TRBJ2-2; clone_size: NA; d_call: TRBD2; cdr3_nt: TGTGCCAGCAGCTCGGGAGGACTAGCGGGGACTTTGGGGGAGCTGTTTTTT; cdr3_aa: CASSSGGLAGTLGELFF
v_call: TRBV9; cdr3_length: 14; j_call: TRBJ1-2; clone_size: NA; d_call: NA; cdr3_nt: TGTGCCAGCAGCGTAGCTCAACAGGGCGGCGGCTACACCTTC; cdr3_aa: CASSVAQQGGGYTF
v_call: TRBV6-4; cdr3_length: 15; j_call: TRBJ1-2; clone_size: NA; d_call: TRBD1; cdr3_nt: TGTGCCAGCAGTGATGCCGACAGGGGAGACTATGGCTACACCTTC; cdr3_aa: CASSDADRGDYGYTF
v_call: TRBV18; cdr3_length: 15; j_call: TRBJ1-3; clone_size: once; d_call: NA; cdr3_nt: TGTGCCAGCTCACCACTACAGGGAGCTGGAAACACCATATATTTT; cdr3_aa: CASSPLQGAGNTIYF
v_call: TRBV7-3; cdr3_length: 12; j_call: TRBJ2-1; clone_size: NA; d_call: NA; cdr3_nt: TGTGCCAGCAGCCGCACCGGAGGCCCGAGAATCTTC; cdr3_aa: CASSRTGGPRIF
v_call: TRBV15; cdr3_length: 16; j_call: TRBJ2-1; clone_size: NA; d_call: NA; cdr3_nt: TGTGCCACCAGCAGAGATTCATCGGGAGTATACAATGAGCAGTTCTTC; cdr3_aa: CATSRDSSGVYNEQFF
v_call: TRBV24-1; cdr3_length: 13; j_call: TRBJ1-1; clone_size: NA; d_call: NA; cdr3_nt: TGTGCCACCAGTGATTTCGCAGGGGTTGAAGCTTTCTTT; cdr3_aa: CATSDFAGVEAFF
v_call: TRBV19; cdr3_length: 15; j_call: TRBJ1-4; clone_size: NA; d_call: NA; cdr3_nt: TGTGCCAGTAGCAAAGGAGGGAAGACTAATGAAAAACTGTTTTTT; cdr3_aa: CASSKGGKTNEKLFF
v_call: TRBV27; cdr3_length: 17; j_call: TRBJ1-2; clone_size: NA; d_call: NA; cdr3_nt: TGTGCCAGCAGTCCCACCCCGGGTGGTGGGAGCCTATGGGGCTACACCTTC; cdr3_aa: CASSPTPGGGSLWGYTF
v_call: TRBV6-5; cdr3_length: 16; j_call: TRBJ2-2; clone_size: few; d_call: NA; cdr3_nt: TGTGCCAGCAGTTACTTGGGTGCGGACGGGGGCGGGGAGCTGTTTTTT; cdr3_aa: CASSYLGADGGGELFF
v_call: TRBV6-1; cdr3_length: 14; j_call: TRBJ1-4; clone_size: NA; d_call: NA; cdr3_nt: TGTGCCAGCAGTGAACGGGGGAACGATGAAAAACTGTTTTTT; cdr3_aa: CASSERGNDEKLFF
v_call: TRBV29-1; cdr3_length: 13; j_call: TRBJ1-1; clone_size: NA; d_call: TRBD1; cdr3_nt: TGCAGCGGAGGACAGGGATTGAACACTGAAGCTTTCTTT; cdr3_aa: CSGGQGLNTEAFF
v_call: TRBV5-8; cdr3_length: 16; j_call: TRBJ2-3; clone_size: NA; d_call: TRBD2; cdr3_nt: TGTGCCAGCAGCTTGCTACTAGCGGGGGGGGCAGATACGCAGTATTTT; cdr3_aa: CASSLLLAGGADTQYF
v_call: TRBV24-1; cdr3_length: 15; j_call: TRBJ2-3; clone_size: NA; d_call: NA; cdr3_nt: TGTGCCACCAGTGGACAGGTTTTCCGCACAGATACGCAGTATTTT; cdr3_aa: CATSGQVFRTDTQYF
v_call: TRBV3-1/TRBV3-2; cdr3_length: 17; j_call: TRBJ1-3; clone_size: NA; d_call: TRBD1; cdr3_nt: TGTGCCAGCAGCCAACAAGACAGGGTAGTGCCTGGAAACACCATATATTTT; cdr3_aa: CASSQQDRVVPGNTIYF
v_call: TRBV5-5; cdr3_length: 14; j_call: TRBJ1-5; clone_size: NA; d_call: TRBD1; cdr3_nt: TGTGCCAGCAGCCGGGACAGGGAGAATCAGCCCCAGCATTTT; cdr3_aa: CASSRDRENQPQHF
v_call: TRBV7-2; cdr3_length: 15; j_call: TRBJ2-1; clone_size: NA; d_call: NA; cdr3_nt: TGTGCCAGCAGCCACAGACGCGGGACTCCCAATGAGCAGTTCTTC; cdr3_aa: CASSHRRGTPNEQFF
v_call: TRBV27; cdr3_length: 14; j_call: TRBJ2-1; clone_size: NA; d_call: NA; cdr3_nt: TGTGCCAGCAGTTTAATCGGGTCATACAATGAGCAGTTCTTC; cdr3_aa: CASSLIGSYNEQFF
v_call: TRBV7-8; cdr3_length: 15; j_call: TRBJ1-5; clone_size: NA; d_call: NA; cdr3_nt: TGTGCCAGCTCCCGAATGGGGGGAGGCCTTCAGCCCCAGCATTTT; cdr3_aa: CASSRMGGGLQPQHF
v_call: TRBV2; cdr3_length: 14; j_call: TRBJ1-3; clone_size: NA; d_call: TRBD1; cdr3_nt: TGTGCCAGCAGAGGGACAGGGTCTGGAAACACCATATATTTT; cdr3_aa: CASRGTGSGNTIYF
v_call: TRBV20-1; cdr3_length: 11; j_call: TRBJ1-2; clone_size: NA; d_call: NA; cdr3_nt: TGCAGTGCAGCAGGGGATTATGGCTACACCTTC; cdr3_aa: CSAAGDYGYTF
v_call: TRBV6-6; cdr3_length: 13; j_call: TRBJ1-5; clone_size: NA; d_call: NA; cdr3_nt: TGTGCCAGCAGTTATTCAATTCAGCAGCCCCAGCATTTT; cdr3_aa: CASSYSIQQPQHF
v_call: TRBV27; cdr3_length: 13; j_call: TRBJ2-1; clone_size: NA; d_call: NA; cdr3_nt: TGTGCCAGCAGTTTGGGGGGGCTAGATGAGCAGTTCTTC; cdr3_aa: CASSLGGLDEQFF
v_call: TRBV11-1; cdr3_length: 13; j_call: TRBJ2-1; clone_size: NA; d_call: TRBD1; cdr3_nt: TGTGCCAGCAGCCGGGACAGGGGAGATGAGCAGTTCTTC; cdr3_aa: CASSRDRGDEQFF
v_call: TRBV4-1; cdr3_length: 17; j_call: TRBJ2-2; clone_size: NA; d_call: TRBD2; cdr3_nt: TGCGCCAGCAGCCAAGAAGGGCTAGCGGGGGGCACCGGGGAGCTGTTTTTT; cdr3_aa: CASSQEGLAGGTGELFF
v_call: TRBV7-2; cdr3_length: 13; j_call: TRBJ1-4; clone_size: NA; d_call: NA; cdr3_nt: TGTGCCAGCTTAAGGGGTGGGAATGAAAAACTGTTTTTT; cdr3_aa: CASLRGGNEKLFF
v_call: TRBV7-9; cdr3_length: 15; j_call: TRBJ2-7; clone_size: NA; d_call: TRBD2; cdr3_nt: TGTGCCAGCAGCTCGGCCGGGACTAGCGGGGGACGGCAGTACTTC; cdr3_aa: CASSSAGTSGGRQYF
v_call: TRBV27; cdr3_length: 15; j_call: TRBJ1-5; clone_size: NA; d_call: NA; cdr3_nt: TGTGCCAGCAGTTTAGAGGGATCCGGCAATCAGCCCCAGCATTTT; cdr3_aa: CASSLEGSGNQPQHF
v_call: TRBV7-2; cdr3_length: 14; j_call: TRBJ2-3; clone_size: NA; d_call: NA; cdr3_nt: TGTGCCAGCAGCTTAGAAGGGGGACCAGATACGCAGTATTTT; cdr3_aa: CASSLEGGPDTQYF
v_call: TRBV7-3; cdr3_length: 14; j_call: TRBJ2-1; clone_size: few; d_call: TRBD1; cdr3_nt: TGTGCCAGCAGCCCACCCGGACAGGGCAATGAGCAGTTCTTC; cdr3_aa: CASSPPGQGNEQFF
v_call: TRBV7-2; cdr3_length: 13; j_call: TRBJ2-5; clone_size: once; d_call: NA; cdr3_nt: TGTGCCAGCAGACCGACTAGTTTCGAGACCCAGTACTTC; cdr3_aa: CASRPTSFETQYF
v_call: TRBV2; cdr3_length: 13; j_call: TRBJ2-7; clone_size: NA; d_call: NA; cdr3_nt: TGTGCCAGCAGGGTCAGGGGAGCCTACGAGCAGTACTTC; cdr3_aa: CASRVRGAYEQYF
v_call: TRBV19; cdr3_length: 16; j_call: TRBJ1-4; clone_size: NA; d_call: NA; cdr3_nt: TGTGCCAGTAGTATAGATCGTAGGTTAGGGGATGAAAAACTGTTTTTT; cdr3_aa: CASSIDRRLGDEKLFF